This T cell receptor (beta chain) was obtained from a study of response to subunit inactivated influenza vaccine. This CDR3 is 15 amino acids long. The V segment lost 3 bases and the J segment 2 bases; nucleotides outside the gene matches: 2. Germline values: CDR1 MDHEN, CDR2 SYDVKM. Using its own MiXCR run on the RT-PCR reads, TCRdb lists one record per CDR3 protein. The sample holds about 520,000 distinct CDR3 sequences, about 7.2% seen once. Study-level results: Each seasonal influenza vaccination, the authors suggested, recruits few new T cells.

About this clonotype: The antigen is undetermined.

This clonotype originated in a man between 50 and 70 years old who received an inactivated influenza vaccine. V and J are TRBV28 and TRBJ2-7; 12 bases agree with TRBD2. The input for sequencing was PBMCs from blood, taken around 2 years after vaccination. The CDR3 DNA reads TGTGCCAGCAGTTTCACTAGCGGGGGGCCCTACGAGCAGTACTTC. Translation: CASSFTSGGPYEQYF. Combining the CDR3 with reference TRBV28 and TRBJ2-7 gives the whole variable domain DVKVTQSSRYLVKRTGEKVFLECVQDMDHENMFWYRQDPGLGLRLIYFSYDVKMKEKGDIPEGYSVSREKKERFSLILESASTNQTSMYLCASSFTSGGPYEQYFGPGTRLTVT.